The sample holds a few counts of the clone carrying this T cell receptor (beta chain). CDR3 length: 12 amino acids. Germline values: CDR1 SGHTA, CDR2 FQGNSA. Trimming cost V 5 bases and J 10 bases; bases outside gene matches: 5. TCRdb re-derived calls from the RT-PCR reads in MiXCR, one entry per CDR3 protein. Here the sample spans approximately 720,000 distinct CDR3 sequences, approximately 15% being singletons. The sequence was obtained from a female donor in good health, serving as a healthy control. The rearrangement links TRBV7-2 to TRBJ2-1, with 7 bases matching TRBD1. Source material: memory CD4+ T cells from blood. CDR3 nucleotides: TGTGCCAGCAGCCCTCGGGACAGCGAGCAGTTCTTC. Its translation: CASSPRDSEQFF.